This entry concerns a single TCR beta chain. This clone's antigen is unknown. No base quality values were provided; no much bigger clone lies one nucleotide off. The sample comes from a study of blood T cell repertoires in COVID-19 (dated by TCRdb to about 2020). Describing the broader study: Samples from collaborators originated in the United States, Italy and Spain and spanned both the acute and convalescent phases of COVID-19. The repertoires were released in a freely available public database intended as a resource for research on the immune response to SARS-CoV-2. Deeply sampled blood TCRbeta repertoires from subjects exposed to, actively infected with, or recovered from COVID-19 were included in the dataset. Where HLA class I and class II types were available, the types were taken from metadata supplied by the sample provider, not from assay-based typing. The sample metadata nearly always contained a de-identified subject ID, COVID-19 status, age in years and sex. The prospective study material was composed of cDNA or gDNA derived from T cells, B-cell-depleted T cells, or PBMCs. The samples were drawn from two sources: the first 160 participants of the ongoing ImmuneRACE study, and over 1,000 subjects contributed by 6 global collaborators.

According to the germline V gene, CDR1 reads LGHNA and CDR2 reads YSLEER. V is shortened by 1 base, J by 6 bases, and the region joining them spans 10 bases. From the cysteine through the phenylalanine, the CDR3 covers 13 amino acids. Here the CDR3 DNA is all that survives: 39 bases in frame from base 1. Participants in the prospective study were aged roughly 18 to 90 years, lived in more than 20 United States geographic areas, and enrolled through a virtual design. In the prospective study, cohorts were assigned on the basis of participant-reported clinical history obtained from a screening survey and a study questionnaire. For ImmuneRACE Cohort 3, a participant was defined as recovered based on two consecutive negative NP/OP PCR tests, clearance by a healthcare professional, or resolution of symptoms. Mobile phlebotomists in the prospective study collected whole blood, serum and a nasopharyngeal or oropharyngeal swab from every participant. Additional blood draws and questionnaires over an approximately two-month period could optionally be provided by prospective study participants. Before DNA extraction, blood samples from the prospective study were shipped at room temperature or frozen.

Results and caveats for the whole study, not just this receptor: The quantity of clinical and demographic metadata differed by source and by participant and was supplied without curation.

TCRbeta CDR3 regions were amplified from genomic DNA using the immunoSEQ Assay, a bias-controlled multiplex PCR. Processing in the source paper ran as follows. Nucleated cell counts per sample were estimated from amplification of reference gene primers within the assay. To quantify the absolute abundance of each unique TCRbeta CDR3 rearrangement, sequence reads were collapsed and filtered. For each sample, productive Simpson clonality was calculated by taking the square root of Simpson's diversity index across productive rearrangements. This is the immuneACCESS table as TCRdb keeps it, with only in-frame sequences that have V and J called. A part of the clones is gone; compared with another copy, unresolved V genes explain less than half, and the rest is unexplained. That table gives V, J and clone size, and the DNA gave D and trimming. This sample gives about 400,000 clones in total; around nine tenths of them show up just once. The ten largest clones take up around 9.3% of the sample.

The sequence was obtained from a woman between 50 and 59 years old who had recovered from COVID-19. The chain is assembled from TRBV4-3 and TRBJ2-7; tentative D gene TRBD1, with 6 bases matching. Sequencing was performed on PBMCs or T cells enriched from blood (not recorded which). CDR3 region: CASSQVPGAEQYF. The nucleotide sequence reads as follows: TGCGCCAGCAGCCAAGTCCCAGGGGCCGAGCAGTACTTC.